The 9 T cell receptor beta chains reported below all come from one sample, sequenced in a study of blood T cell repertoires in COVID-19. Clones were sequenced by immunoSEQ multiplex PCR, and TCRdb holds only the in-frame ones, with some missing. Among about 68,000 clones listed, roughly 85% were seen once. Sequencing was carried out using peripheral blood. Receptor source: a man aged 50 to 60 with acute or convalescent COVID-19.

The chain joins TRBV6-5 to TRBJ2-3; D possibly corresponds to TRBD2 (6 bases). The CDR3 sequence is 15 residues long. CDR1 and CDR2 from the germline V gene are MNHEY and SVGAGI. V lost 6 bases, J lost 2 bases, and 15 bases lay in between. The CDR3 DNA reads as TGTGCCAGCAGACCTGGGGCGGGATACACAGATACGCAGTATTTT. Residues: CASRPGAGYTDTQYF.

CDR3 protein: CASSAPDRGYNEQFF. CDR3 nucleotide sequence: TGTGCCAGCAGCGCCCCGGACAGGGGCTACAATGAGCAGTTCTTC. The genes are TRBV13 and TRBJ2-1; 9 bases match TRBD1. Germline-derived CDR1 and CDR2 are PRHDT and FYEKMQ (reference sequence). This CDR3 comprises 15 residues. Germline trimming cut 5 bases from V and 3 bases from J; bases unmatched to any gene: 5.

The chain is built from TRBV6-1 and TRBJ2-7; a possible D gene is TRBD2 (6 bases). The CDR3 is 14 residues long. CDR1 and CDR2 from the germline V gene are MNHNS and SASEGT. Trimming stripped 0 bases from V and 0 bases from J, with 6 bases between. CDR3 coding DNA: TGTGCCAGCAGTGAAGCGGGGGGCTCCTACGAGCAGTACGTC. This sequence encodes CASSEAGGSYEQYV.

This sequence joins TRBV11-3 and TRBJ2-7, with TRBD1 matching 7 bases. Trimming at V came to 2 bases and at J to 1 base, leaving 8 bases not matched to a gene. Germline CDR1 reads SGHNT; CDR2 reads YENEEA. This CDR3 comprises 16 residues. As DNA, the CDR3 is TGTGCCAGCAGCTTAACCCGACAGGGACCTTCCTACGAGCAGTACTTC. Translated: CASSLTRQGPSYEQYF.

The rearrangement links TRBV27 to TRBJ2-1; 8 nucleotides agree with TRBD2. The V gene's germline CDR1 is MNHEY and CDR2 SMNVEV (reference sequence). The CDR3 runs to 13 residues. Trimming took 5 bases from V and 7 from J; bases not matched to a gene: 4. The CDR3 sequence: CASSPGGGNEQFF. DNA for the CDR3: TGTGCCAGCAGTCCCGGGGGGGGGAATGAGCAGTTCTTC.

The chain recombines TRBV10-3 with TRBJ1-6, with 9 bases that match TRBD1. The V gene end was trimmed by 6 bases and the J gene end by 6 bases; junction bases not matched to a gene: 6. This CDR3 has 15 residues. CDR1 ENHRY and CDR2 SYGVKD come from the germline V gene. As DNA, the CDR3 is TGTGCCATCAGCCGACAGGGGGAAATTAATTCACCCCTCCACTTT. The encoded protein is CAISRQGEINSPLHF.

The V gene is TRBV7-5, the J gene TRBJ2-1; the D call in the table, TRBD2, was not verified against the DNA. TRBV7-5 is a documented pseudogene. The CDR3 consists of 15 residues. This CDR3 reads CVRSSTSGFYNEQFF. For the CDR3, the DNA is TGTGTCAGAAGCTCAACTAGCGGATTTTACAATGAGCAGTTCTTC.

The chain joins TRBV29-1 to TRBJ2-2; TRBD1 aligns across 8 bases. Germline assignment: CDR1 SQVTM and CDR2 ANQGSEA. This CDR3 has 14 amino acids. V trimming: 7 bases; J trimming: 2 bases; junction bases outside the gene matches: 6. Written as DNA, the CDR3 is TGCAGCGCCGCAGGGGGCGAAAACACCGGGGAGCTGTTTTTT. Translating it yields CSAAGGENTGELFF.

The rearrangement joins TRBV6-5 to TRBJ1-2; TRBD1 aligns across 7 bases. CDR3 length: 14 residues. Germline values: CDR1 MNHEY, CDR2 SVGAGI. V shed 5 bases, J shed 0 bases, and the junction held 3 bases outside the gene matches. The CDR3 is CASSTGVTNYGYTF. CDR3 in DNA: TGTGCCAGCAGTACAGGGGTAACTAACTATGGCTACACCTTC.